The rows below give T cell receptor beta chains drawn from one sample of a study of blood T cell repertoires in COVID-19. Data came from immunoSEQ multiplex PCR; TCRdb stores just in-frame clones and leaves some out. The table records about 170,000 clones, approximately 87% of them present only once. The sequenced sample was PBMCs or T cells enriched from blood (not recorded which). These receptors were collected from a woman between 45 and 65 years old who had recovered from COVID-19. CDR3s include the opening cysteine and the closing phenylalanine or tryptophan. The D gene is left open where the match is weak. Rows give clone size only sometimes, using once, few, many, or a class for an expanded clone.

v_gene	j_gene	abundance	d_gene	CDR3nt	CDR3aa
TRBV14	TRBJ2-3	NA	NA	TGTGCCAGCAGCCAAGTTGGGGGGATCACAGATACGCAGTATTTT	CASSQVGGITDTQYF
TRBV30	TRBJ1-1	NA	NA	TGTGCCTGGACAGCGAGGAACACTGAAGCTTTCTTT	CAWTARNTEAFF
TRBV4-1	TRBJ1-5	few	TRBD1	TGCGCCAGCAGCCAAGTTGGCAGGGGGCAGGGTCAGCCCCAGCATTTT	CASSQVGRGQGQPQHF
TRBV5-1	TRBJ2-3	few	NA	TGCGCCAGCAGCTTCACCGGGAGTGGTAGCACAGATACGCAGTATTTT	CASSFTGSGSTDTQYF
TRBV2	TRBJ2-5	few	NA	TGTGCCAGCAGTGTGGGGCAGGCAGAGACCCAGTACTTC	CASSVGQAETQYF
TRBV11-2	TRBJ1-3	NA	NA	TGTGCCAGCAGACTAGTATCCGGAAACACCATATATTTT	CASRLVSGNTIYF
TRBV4-1	TRBJ1-2	NA	NA	TGCGCCAGCAGCCAATATTCTTATGATGGCTACACCTTC	CASSQYSYDGYTF
TRBV30	TRBJ2-2	NA	TRBD2	TGTGCCTGGAGGGGGCTAGCGGGGGCCTCCGTCGGGGAGCTGTTTTTT	CAWRGLAGASVGELFF
TRBV18	TRBJ1-2	once	NA	TGTGCCAGCTCACCGGACAGCCTAATCGAAGGCTACACCTTC	CASSPDSLIEGYTF
TRBV18	TRBJ1-5	medium-sized	TRBD1	TGTGCCAGCTCCCAGCTGAACAGGGGGCAGCCCCAGCATTTT	CASSQLNRGQPQHF
TRBV5-1	TRBJ2-5	NA	NA	TGCGCCAGCAGCTTGGAAGGGGCGGAGACCCAGTACTTC	CASSLEGAETQYF
TRBV27	TRBJ1-2	NA	NA	TGTGCCAGCAGTCCGACCCCGCAGCAGCGGGGCTACACCTTC	CASSPTPQQRGYTF
TRBV5-4	TRBJ1-4	NA	NA	TGTGCCAGCAGCTATTCGTTGCAGGCCACAGCAACTAATGAAAAACTGTTTTTT	CASSYSLQATATNEKLFF
TRBV7-8	TRBJ1-1	NA	NA	TGTGCCAGCAGCTTACGGGATCAAAGGGCCACTGAAGCTTTCTTT	CASSLRDQRATEAFF
TRBV5-1	TRBJ1-6	NA	NA	TGCGCCAGCAGCGAATTACAGGGCAAAGAAATCCCCCTCCACTTT	CASSELQGKEIPLHF
TRBV4-1	TRBJ2-6	NA	NA	TGCGCCAGCAGCCAAGTTTCCAGGGGTGATGGGGCCAACGTCCTGACTTTC	CASSQVSRGDGANVLTF
TRBV24-1	TRBJ1-5	NA	TRBD1	TGTGCCACCAGTGATCCCGGGACAGCGTATCAGCCCCAGCATTTT	CATSDPGTAYQPQHF
TRBV27	TRBJ1-5	NA	TRBD1	TGTGCCAGCAGCACGACAGGGGGGCGACAGCCCCAGCATTTT	CASSTTGGRQPQHF
TRBV6-5	TRBJ1-3	once	NA	TGTGCCAGCAGTTACTCCCTCCCCGGCTCTGGAAACACCATATATTTT	CASSYSLPGSGNTIYF
TRBV28	TRBJ1-2	NA	NA	TGTGCCAGCAGTTTATCTGCGGGGAATGGCTACACCTTC	CASSLSAGNGYTF
TRBV6-6	TRBJ1-5	NA	NA	TGTGCCAGCAGTACAACAGGGAGGGCGAGTCAGCCCCAGCATTTT	CASSTTGRASQPQHF
TRBV3-1/TRBV3-2	TRBJ2-3	NA	NA	TGTGCCAGCAGCCGGGTTGGGGAGGTTGGGGGTACGCAGTATTTT	CASSRVGEVGGTQYF
TRBV7-9	TRBJ1-1	NA	TRBD1	TGTGCAAGGGACAGGAACACTGAAGCTTTCTTT	CARDRNTEAFF
TRBV5-1	TRBJ2-1	NA	TRBD2	TGCGCCAGCAGCCTCGGACTAGCGGGGGCCTACAATGAGCAGTTCTTC	CASSLGLAGAYNEQFF
TRBV7-9	TRBJ1-3	NA	TRBD1	TGTGCCAGCAGCGTGGGACAGGGTTCCCCCACCATATATTTT	CASSVGQGSPTIYF
TRBV18	TRBJ1-2	NA	NA	TGTGCCAGCTCAAACGGGAGGCAACCGGGTGGCTACACCTTC	CASSNGRQPGGYTF
TRBV6-6	TRBJ2-2	NA	TRBD2	TGTGCCAGCACCACTAGCGGGAGTTGGGCCGGGGAGCTGTTTTTT	CASTTSGSWAGELFF
TRBV9	TRBJ2-3	NA	TRBD2	TGTGCCAGCAGCGGAATAGCGGGAGAGGGGGATACGCAGTATTTT	CASSGIAGEGDTQYF
TRBV4-1	TRBJ2-4	NA	NA	TGCGCCAGCAGCCTCCTGGACCATCGCGACTTAAACGGGGTGAACATTCAGTACTTC	CASSLLDHRDLNGVNIQYF
TRBV6-5	TRBJ2-1	NA	NA	TGTGCCAGCAGTTACGGGCAGCGGCGCAATGAGCAGTTCTTC	CASSYGQRRNEQFF
TRBV7-8	TRBJ2-1	NA	TRBD2	TGTGCCAGCAGCCGCGGGGGAGCCTACAATGAGCAGTTCTTC	CASSRGGAYNEQFF